Listed here is a single T cell receptor (beta chain). Treatment of the sample: about 20 received Ad26.COV2.S at low or high dose, single or two shots; roughly 5 received placebo; per-sample allocation not given. Sampling was performed 63 days after the first vaccine or placebo injection. CDR3 length equals 16 residues. With 4 bases clipped from V and 2 bases from J, the junction kept 8 bases outside the gene matches. CDR1 SGHTA and CDR2 FQGNSA come from the germline V gene. Assay used: immunoSEQ multiplex PCR; TCRdb lists only in-frame clones, some missing. The profile covers about 460,000 clones, with about 89% appearing a single time and 1.7% taken by the ten largest. This sample is part of a study of Ad26.COV2.S vaccination and SARS-CoV-2 variants.

The sequence was collected from a person aged 18 to 59 who received the Ad26.COV2.S COVID-19 vaccine or a placebo. The J gene is TRBJ2-7, the V gene TRBV7-2; 10 positions match TRBD2. This specimen consisted of peripheral blood, obtained in a trial of Ad26.COV2.S vaccine versus placebo. The CDR3 DNA sequence: TGTGCCAGCAGCTCGACAGGACTAGCGGCCCCCTACGAGCAGTACTTC. Residues: CASSSTGLAAPYEQYF.